This T cell receptor (beta chain) was recorded in a study of cytotoxic CD8 clonotypes in ibrutinib-treated CLL. Germline CDR1 is SGHVS and CDR2 is FQNEAQ. This CDR3 spans 14 amino acids. Trimming pared 2 bases from V and 7 bases from J, leaving 14 bases between. This clone is classed as large. What it recognizes is unknown. Sequenced by immunoSEQ multiplex PCR; TCRdb stores in-frame clones only, minus some. The sample has some 26,000 clones, roughly 85% seen once. Frozen-stored PBMCs produced roughly 2 micrograms of genomic DNA for TCR beta libraries. Findings and caveats of the study: Sample timing was unmatched between remission and later-progressing patients; lymph nodes unstudied. Public clonotypes showed up rarely, and on treatment they shrank or held steady.

The V and J genes are TRBV7-8 and TRBJ1-1; D is perhaps TRBD1 (5 bases). This clonotype originated in a human donor with chronic lymphocytic leukemia. The source was PBMCs, collected after 24 months of ibrutinib treatment. The CDR3 protein is CASSLSTGGGEAFF. The CDR3 DNA sequence: TGTGCCAGCAGCTTATCGACGGGGGGAGGTGAAGCTTTCTTT.